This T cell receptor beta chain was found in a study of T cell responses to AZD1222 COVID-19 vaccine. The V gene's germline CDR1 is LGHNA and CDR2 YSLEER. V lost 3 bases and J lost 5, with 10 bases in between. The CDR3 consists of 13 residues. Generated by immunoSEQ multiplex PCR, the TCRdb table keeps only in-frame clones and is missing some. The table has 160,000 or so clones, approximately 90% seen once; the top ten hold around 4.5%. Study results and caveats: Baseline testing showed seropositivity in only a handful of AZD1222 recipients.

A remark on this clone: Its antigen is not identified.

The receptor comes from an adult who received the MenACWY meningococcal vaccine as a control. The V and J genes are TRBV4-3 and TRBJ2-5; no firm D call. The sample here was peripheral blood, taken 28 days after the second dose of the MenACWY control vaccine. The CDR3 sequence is CASSQQRWETQYF. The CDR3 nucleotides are TGCGCCAGCAGCCAGCAGAGGTGGGAGACCCAGTACTTC.